These T cell receptor beta chains were read from a single sample in a study of identical twins. TCRdb re-called the 5' RACE reads with MiXCR, one entry per CDR3 protein. The table lists some 1,600,000 distinct CDR3 sequences, roughly a third of them singletons. Source material: cord blood. These receptors were obtained from a newborn girl in good health. The CDR3 runs from the conserved cysteine through the conserved F or W. Each record gives: J gene, D gene, V gene, clone size, CDR3 protein, CDR3 DNA. The D gene is left open where the match is weak. Size is omitted from some rows. Given values are once, few, many or a class for expanded clones.

TRBJ2-2	NA	TRBV6-5	NA	CASSWTLAGELFF	TGTGCCAGCAGTTGGACCTTAGCCGGGGAGCTGTTTTTT
TRBJ1-2	TRBD1	TRBV28	NA	CASNTRQGFNPSSYGYTF	TGTGCCAGCAACACACGACAGGGGTTCAATCCCTCTAGCTATGGCTACACCTTC
TRBJ2-1	NA	TRBV3-1	few	CASSGTPKNEQFF	TGTGCCAGCAGCGGTACACCGAAGAATGAGCAGTTCTTC
TRBJ2-1	NA	TRBV20-1	few	CSASWLQGSSEARRGLFDEQFF	TGCAGTGCTAGTTGGCTCCAAGGATCCTCCGAGGCTCGCAGGGGTCTGTTCGATGAGCAGTTCTTC
TRBJ2-1	TRBD2	TRBV12-3/TRBV12-4	NA	CASSQGTSARNEQFF	TGTGCCAGCAGTCAAGGGACTAGCGCACGTAATGAGCAGTTCTTC
TRBJ2-3	TRBD2	TRBV3-1	NA	CASSQDPTSGGPLADTQYF	TGTGCCAGCAGCCAAGACCCCACTAGCGGGGGCCCATTGGCAGATACGCAGTATTTT
TRBJ2-7	NA	TRBV3-1	few	CASSPRDLRYEQYF	TGTGCCAGCAGCCCTCGGGACTTAAGATACGAGCAGTACTTC
TRBJ1-2	NA	TRBV6-1	NA	CASSEAEDRFYYGYTF	TGTGCCAGCAGTGAAGCGGAGGACCGGTTTTACTATGGCTACACCTTC
TRBJ2-5	NA	TRBV27	few	CASSRKGPFIQETQYF	TGTGCCAGCAGCCGGAAGGGGCCGTTTATTCAAGAGACCCAGTACTTC
TRBJ1-5	TRBD1	TRBV10-3	few	CAISQTGGRSSNQPQHF	TGTGCCATAAGCCAGACAGGGGGCCGGTCCAGCAATCAGCCCCAGCATTTT
TRBJ2-7	TRBD2	TRBV2	NA	CASRTSGRLMAYEQYF	TGTGCCAGCAGAACTAGCGGGAGACTCATGGCCTACGAGCAGTACTTC
TRBJ1-6	NA	TRBV10-3	once	CAISELPGHEAHF	TGTGCCATCAGTGAGTTACCGGGACACGAGGCCCACTTT
TRBJ2-1	NA	TRBV20-1	few	CSAITGAHYNEQFF	TGCAGTGCTATCACGGGGGCTCATTACAATGAGCAGTTCTTC
TRBJ2-5	NA	TRBV5-1	few	CASSYPGTGSGEQYF	TGCGCCAGCAGCTATCCCGGGACGGGGTCCGGTGAGCAGTACTTC
TRBJ2-1	TRBD2	TRBV7-2	NA	CASSSTSGGPNNEQFF	TGTGCCAGCAGCTCGACTAGCGGGGGGCCTAACAATGAGCAGTTCTTC
TRBJ2-3	TRBD2	TRBV3-1	NA	CASSQGLAGGYTDTQYF	TGTGCCAGCAGCCAAGGGCTAGCGGGGGGGTACACAGATACGCAGTATTTT
TRBJ1-1	TRBD1	TRBV29-1	NA	CSVVQGADTEAFF	TGCAGCGTTGTCCAGGGGGCCGACACTGAAGCTTTCTTT
TRBJ2-7	TRBD2	TRBV28	few	CASSSRGTSHYEQYF	TGTGCCAGCAGTAGCCGTGGGACTAGTCATTACGAGCAGTACTTC
TRBJ1-2	TRBD1	TRBV7-2	few	CASSLTPTGDYGYTF	TGTGCCAGCAGCTTAACCCCTACAGGGGACTATGGCTACACCTTC
TRBJ2-1	TRBD2	TRBV20-1	NA	CSASGGSGLAYNEQFF	TGCAGTGCTAGTGGGGGGTCGGGACTAGCCTACAATGAGCAGTTCTTC
TRBJ2-7	NA	TRBV3-1	NA	CASSQREYEQYF	TGTGCCAGCAGCCAACGAGAGTACGAGCAGTACTTC
TRBJ2-1	NA	TRBV4-1	once	CASSRTVFNEQFF	TGCGCCAGCAGCCGGACAGTCTTCAATGAGCAGTTCTTC
TRBJ2-5	TRBD1	TRBV7-8	NA	CASSRAGTGLVTQYF	TGTGCCAGCAGCCGAGCCGGGACAGGGTTGGTGACCCAGTACTTC
TRBJ1-3	NA	TRBV3-1	NA	CASSRPWDASGNTIYF	TGTGCCAGCAGCCGGCCCTGGGACGCCTCTGGAAACACCATATATTTT
TRBJ2-1	TRBD2	TRBV5-1	many	CASSGSSYNEQFF	TGTGCCAGCAGCGGGAGCTCCTACAATGAGCAGTTCTTC
TRBJ2-3	TRBD2	TRBV20-1	NA	CSASVLASDTQYF	TGCAGTGCTAGTGTACTAGCGTCAGATACGCAGTATTTT
TRBJ2-3	NA	TRBV6-2/TRBV6-3	many	CASNARAGRDTQYF	TGTGCCAGCAACGCGAGGGCAGGTCGAGATACGCAGTATTTT
TRBJ2-3	TRBD1	TRBV28	few	CASGGQSRNTDTQYF	TGTGCCAGCGGGGGACAGAGCCGAAACACAGATACGCAGTATTTT
TRBJ1-1	NA	TRBV21-1	NA	CASSPLTLRTEAFF	TGTGCCAGCAGCCCCTTGACTCTGAGGACTGAAGCTTTCTTT
TRBJ2-1	TRBD2	TRBV14	NA	CASSQVLTSGILDEQFF	TGTGCCAGCAGCCAAGTTCTTACTAGCGGGATATTAGATGAGCAGTTCTTC
TRBJ1-2	NA	TRBV7-9	NA	CASEERGIYGYTF	TGTGCCAGCGAGGAAAGAGGTATCTATGGCTACACCTTC
TRBJ2-7	TRBD2	TRBV20-1	NA	CSARAVAGDPYEQYF	TGCAGTGCTAGGGCGGTAGCGGGAGATCCGTACGAGCAGTACTTC
TRBJ2-7	TRBD1	TRBV13	NA	CASSPPTGGSYEQYF	TGTGCCAGCAGCCCCCCGACAGGGGGCTCCTACGAGCAGTACTTC
TRBJ2-7	TRBD1	TRBV7-8	few	CASSYAGTAPYEQYF	TGTGCCAGCAGCTATGCCGGGACAGCTCCCTACGAGCAGTACTTC
TRBJ1-6	NA	TRBV2	NA	CASSMRQNNSPLHF	TGTGCCTCCAGCATGCGACAAAATAATTCACCCCTCCACTTT
TRBJ1-1	TRBD1	TRBV12-3/TRBV12-4	NA	CASSFRTGATEAFF	TGTGCCAGCAGTTTCCGGACAGGGGCAACTGAAGCTTTCTTT
TRBJ2-3	NA	TRBV20-1	NA	CSARDLGPPREDTQYF	TGCAGTGCTAGAGATTTGGGACCCCCAAGGGAGGATACGCAGTATTTT
TRBJ1-2	NA	TRBV21-1	few	CAISVDKNYGYTF	TGTGCCATCAGTGTAGACAAAAACTATGGCTACACCTTC
TRBJ2-7	NA	TRBV6-2/TRBV6-3	few	CASSYSPGQSSYEQYF	TGTGCCAGCAGTTACTCGCCGGGTCAGAGCTCCTACGAGCAGTACTTC
TRBJ1-5	NA	TRBV30	NA	CAWNVQGSSNQPQHF	TGTGCCTGGAATGTTCAGGGGTCTTCCAATCAGCCCCAGCATTTT
TRBJ1-5	NA	TRBV20-1	NA	CSAGKAVRQGGQPQHF	TGCAGTGCTGGAAAGGCGGTTAGGCAGGGAGGTCAGCCCCAGCATTTT
TRBJ2-3	NA	TRBV11-1	many	CASSLSASLDTQYF	TGTGCCAGCAGCTTATCGGCTAGTCTAGATACGCAGTATTTT
TRBJ2-3	NA	TRBV20-1	NA	CSGNSRGAITDTQYF	TGCAGTGGGAATTCACGGGGGGCCATAACAGATACGCAGTATTTT
TRBJ1-6	NA	TRBV20-1	few	CSAGTGHGSPLHF	TGCAGTGCTGGAACAGGTCACGGTTCACCCCTCCACTTT
TRBJ2-4	NA	TRBV30	NA	CAWSVMENIQYF	TGTGCCTGGAGTGTAATGGAAAACATTCAGTACTTC
TRBJ2-7	NA	TRBV29-1	NA	CSVATLLGYEQYF	TGCAGCGTTGCTACCTTACTAGGTTACGAGCAGTACTTC
TRBJ1-2	NA	TRBV12-3/TRBV12-4	NA	CASMHRRGYTF	TGTGCCAGCATGCATCGCCGCGGCTACACCTTC
TRBJ2-3	TRBD2	TRBV13	NA	CASSSRTSGGASTDTQYF	TGTGCCAGCAGCTCCAGGACTAGCGGGGGGGCCAGCACAGATACGCAGTATTTT